These 31 T cell receptor beta chains were sequenced from one sample in a study of shared clonotypes between healthy human individuals. CD45RO-negative CD8 cells positively selected for CCR7 made up the naive population, which excluded terminally differentiated effector memory CD45RA+ cells. The repertoire was sequenced with immunoSEQ multiplex PCR; TCRdb's copy has only in-frame clones and lacks some. Of about 2.1 million clones listed, about 94% are singletons. Specimen: naive CD8+ T cells from PBMCs. All receptors come from a man younger than 35 in good health. Some clones in this sample may be carry-over from other donors' samples.

This clone is a singleton in its sample. The chain couples TRBV7-9 to TRBJ2-5; no clear D gene. Per germline, CDR1 SEHNR and CDR2 FQNEAQ (reference sequence). This CDR3 has 13 amino acids. The germline V and J ends were trimmed by 5 bases and 0 bases, with 7 bases remaining between them. CDR3 protein: CASSASYQETQYF. DNA for the CDR3: TGTGCCAGCAGCGCTAGTTACCAAGAGACCCAGTACTTC.

The chain combines TRBV13 with TRBJ1-2; 7 nucleotides align to TRBD1. Germline V gene data show CDR1 as PRHDT and CDR2 as FYEKMQ (reference sequence). V was clipped by 3 bases and J by 4 bases; unmatched bases: 8. The CDR3 length is 15 residues. This chain's CDR3 is CASSLGDTGAYGYTF. The CDR3 nucleotides read TGTGCCAGCAGCTTGGGGGACACAGGGGCCTATGGCTACACCTTC.

V gene TRBV5-6 combines with J gene TRBJ1-3; D may be TRBD1 (5 bases). The CDR3 length is 13 residues. Trimming left V 2 bases short and J 6 bases short, with 9 bases between. Germline V gene sequence: CDR1 SGHDT, CDR2 YYEEEE. The chain's CDR3 is CASSFGTVNTIYF. DNA of the CDR3: TGTGCCAGCAGCTTCGGGACTGTAAACACCATATATTTT.

The sample holds one count of this clone. The chain couples TRBV5-8 to TRBJ1-2; D may be TRBD1 (6 bases). Looked up from germline, CDR1 is SGHTS and CDR2 is YDEGEE. Trimming left V 2 bases short and J 8 bases short, with 34 bases between. The CDR3 is 20 amino acids. CDR3 nucleotides: TGTGCCAGCAGCTTATCTTCGATCGGAGAGAAACGAGGAGGGGGTCGAGGCTACACCTTC. It translates to CASSLSSIGEKRGGGRGYTF.

V is TRBV7-8 and J is TRBJ1-3; D gene unclear. V was trimmed by 3 bases and J by 0 bases, leaving 18 bases between them. The CDR3 is made up of 18 amino acids. The germline gives CDR1 SGHVS, CDR2 FQNEAQ. The CDR3 nucleotides read TGTGCCAGCAGCTTCCCTCAGGAAAGGATATACTCTGGAAACACCATATATTTT. Protein product: CASSFPQERIYSGNTIYF.

The rearrangement uses TRBV2 and TRBJ1-5; 11 positions agree with TRBD1. With 7 bases clipped from V and 5 bases from J, the junction kept 4 bases outside the gene matches. This CDR3 region has 14 residues. CDR1 is SNHLY and CDR2 is FYNNEI in the germline V gene. The CDR3 is CASNKDRGHQPQHF. CDR3 sequence (DNA): TGTGCCAGCAACAAGGACAGGGGGCATCAGCCCCAGCATTTT.

The chain couples TRBV5-4 to TRBJ2-7; either TRBD1 or TRBD2 may fit D (5 bases each). CDR3 length: 12 residues. The V gene's germline CDR1 is SGHNT and CDR2 YYREEE (reference sequence). V dropped 1 base and J dropped 5 bases, with 7 bases sitting between them. Here the CDR3 reads CASSLWGNEQYF. In DNA form, the CDR3 reads TGTGCCAGCAGCTTGTGGGGGAACGAGCAGTACTTC.

In the case of this clone: Different DNA sequences within this sample yield the same CDR3. The rearrangement links TRBV7-9 to TRBJ2-3; D perhaps matches TRBD1 (6 bases). The CDR3 consists of 15 residues. Trimming took off 1 base at V and 4 bases at J, with 12 bases between the two ends. The germline V gene encodes CDR1 SEHNR and CDR2 FQNEAQ (reference sequence). The CDR3 DNA reads TGTGCCAGCAGCTTAGGAACAGGGCCGGCAGATACGCAGTATTTT. Residues: CASSLGTGPADTQYF.

This chain uses TRBV4-1 with TRBJ1-2; D gene uncertain. V was trimmed by 0 bases and J by 0 bases, leaving 14 bases between them. Per germline, CDR1 MGHRA and CDR2 YSYEKL. CDR3 length: 17 amino acids. For the CDR3, the DNA is TGCGCCAGCAGCCAAGATCCCCGAGACGGAGCTAACTATGGCTACACCTTC. This gives the protein CASSQDPRDGANYGYTF.

The genes are TRBV15 and TRBJ1-2, with TRBD1 matching over 7 bases. CDR3 length: 14 residues. In germline, CDR1 is LNHNV, CDR2 YYDKDF (reference sequence). J was trimmed by 1 base and V by 9 bases; bases with no gene match: 8. The DNA of the CDR3 is TGTGCCACGAGAGGGGACAGCAATAACTATGGCTACACCTTC. Its translation is CATRGDSNNYGYTF.

This sequence joins TRBV27 and TRBJ2-4, with 11 bases aligning to TRBD2. This CDR3 spans 20 amino acids. CDR1 is MNHEY and CDR2 is SMNVEV in the germline V gene (reference sequence). V lost 6 bases and J lost 4; bases outside the gene matches: 20. The CDR3 DNA reads TGTGCCAGCAGCCCTACACCCCTAGCGGGAGGATTGGGGATTAAAAACATTCAGTACTTC. Translating gives CASSPTPLAGGLGIKNIQYF.

This sequence joins TRBV5-6 and TRBJ1-2, with 7 bases lining up with TRBD1. Germline V CDR1 and CDR2: SGHDT, YYEEEE. The V gene end was trimmed by 3 bases and the J gene end by 6 bases; junction bases not matched to a gene: 8. The CDR3 is 14 amino acids. DNA for the CDR3: TGTGCCAGCAGCTGGGCGGGGAGGGGGCATGGCTACACCTTC. This encodes CASSWAGRGHGYTF.

This chain uses TRBV2 with TRBJ1-1, with D unclear. V lost 0 bases and J lost 2, with 10 bases in between. CDR3 size: 15 residues. Germline CDR1 and CDR2: SNHLY and FYNNEI. This CDR3 reads CASSEAADGNTEAFF. CDR3 bases: TGTGCCAGCAGTGAAGCGGCCGACGGTAACACTGAAGCTTTCTTT.

The chain links TRBV5-4 to TRBJ2-1, with 11 bases identical to TRBD2. The V segment lost 4 bases and the J segment 6 bases; nucleotides outside the gene matches: 6. CDR1 is SGHNT, CDR2 YYREEE, per germline (reference sequence). The CDR3 has 15 amino acids. The CDR3 DNA reads TGTGCCAGCAGCGGGACTAGCGGTAGGGGCAATGAGCAGTTCTTC. It specifies CASSGTSGRGNEQFF. The full variable domain, rest sourced from reference TRBV5-4 and TRBJ2-1, is ETGVTQSPTHLIKTRGQQVTLRCSSQSGHNTVSWYQQALGQGPQFIFQYYREEENGRGNFPPRFSGLQFPNYSSELNVNALELDDSALYLCASSGTSGRGNEQFFGPGTRLTVL.

The CDR3 DNA reads TGTGCCAGCAGCAGGGGGCTGGACTATGGCTACACCTTC. It translates to CASSRGLDYGYTF. The rearrangement links TRBV5-4 to TRBJ1-2, with 7 positions matching TRBD1. V was clipped by 4 bases and J by 3 bases; unmatched bases: 3. CDR1 and CDR2 (germline): SGHNT, YYREEE (reference sequence). This CDR3 spans 13 amino acids.

Concerning this clone: Other DNA sequences of this sample code for an identical CDR3. The chain uses TRBV10-3 and TRBJ1-1; TRBD1 might be the D (6 bases). Germline assignment: CDR1 ENHRY and CDR2 SYGVKD. Trimming left V 0 bases short and J 3 bases short, with 11 bases between. This CDR3 contains 15 residues. CDR3 protein: CAISESGGADTEAFF. CDR3 sequence (DNA): TGTGCCATCAGTGAGTCCGGGGGGGCGGACACTGAAGCTTTCTTT.

About this clone: The sample contains more than one DNA sequence encoding this CDR3. This chain links TRBV5-4 with TRBJ2-7; TRBD2 agrees at 8 bases. Germline CDR1 is SGHNT and CDR2 is YYREEE (reference sequence). V trimming: 2 bases; J trimming: 3 bases; junction bases outside the gene matches: 4. The CDR3 consists of 14 residues. This chain's CDR3 is CASSFGTSGYEQYF. Written as DNA, the CDR3 is TGTGCCAGCAGCTTTGGTACTAGCGGCTACGAGCAGTACTTC.

The rearrangement uses TRBV7-8 and TRBJ2-3; 11 bases are shared with TRBD2. Germline assignment: CDR1 SGHVS and CDR2 FQNEAQ. V dropped 1 base and J dropped 6; count of bases not matched to a gene: 6. The CDR3 is 16 residues long. The CDR3 bases are TGTGCCAGCAGCTTAGTTCTAGCGGGAGGTAGGGATACGCAGTATTTT. Translating gives CASSLVLAGGRDTQYF. Filled out from reference TRBV7-8 and TRBJ2-3, the complete variable domain reads GAGVSQSPRYKVAKRGQDVALRCDPISGHVSLFWYQQALGQGPEFLTYFQNEAQLDKSGLPSDRFFAERPEGSVSTLKIQRTQQEDSAVYLCASSLVLAGGRDTQYFGPGTRLTVL.

The chain links TRBV11-2 to TRBJ1-4; D perhaps matches TRBD1 (6 bases). The ends were cut back, 5 bases at V and 8 bases at J, with 21 bases in the middle. Germline CDR1 reads SGHAT; CDR2 reads FQNNGV. The CDR3 has 16 residues. The CDR3 region is CASSLDPQGFGEKLFF. The CDR3 nucleotides read TGTGCCAGCAGCCTCGATCCGCAGGGGTTTGGGGAAAAACTGTTTTTT.

The rearrangement links TRBV4-1 to TRBJ2-1; D unresolved. Germline values: CDR1 MGHRA, CDR2 YSYEKL. This CDR3 is 14 amino acids long. Between the trimmed V and J ends, which lost 4 bases and 5 bases, there was a span of 12 bases. The CDR3 here is CASSLTPPHNEQFF. The CDR3 bases are TGCGCCAGCAGCCTGACACCTCCCCACAATGAGCAGTTCTTC.

The rearrangement links TRBV28 to TRBJ2-1, with D maybe TRBD2 (6 bases). The length of the CDR3 is 15 residues. The V gene's germline CDR1 is MDHEN and CDR2 SYDVKM. With 3 bases removed from V and 0 bases from J, the gap between germline ends came to 9 bases. CDR3 DNA: TGTGCCAGCAGTTTGGTAGCGGACTCCTACAATGAGCAGTTCTTC. Residues: CASSLVADSYNEQFF. Looking up the rest from reference TRBV28 and TRBJ2-1 gives the full variable domain: DVKVTQSSRYLVKRTGEKVFLECVQDMDHENMFWYRQDPGLGLRLIYFSYDVKMKEKGDIPEGYSVSREKKERFSLILESASTNQTSMYLCASSLVADSYNEQFFGPGTRLTVL.

V gene TRBV28 combines with J gene TRBJ1-2; no clear D. CDR1 is MDHEN and CDR2 is SYDVKM in the germline V gene. There are 15 residues in the CDR3. With 2 bases removed from V and 2 bases from J, the gap between germline ends came to 12 bases. CDR3 sequence: CASSLGFSRNYGYTF. The DNA for the CDR3 is TGTGCCAGCAGTTTAGGCTTTTCCCGAAACTATGGCTACACCTTC.

The chain employs TRBV29-1 and TRBJ2-3; 12 nucleotides align to TRBD2. Trimming removed 5 bases from V and 4 bases from J; junction bases left unmatched: 13. The germline V gene has CDR1 SQVTM and CDR2 ANQGSEA. CDR3 length: 17 amino acids. The CDR3 DNA is TGCAGCGTTTCCCTCACTATGACTAGCGGGAGATCAGATACGCAGTATTTT. As protein: CSVSLTMTSGRSDTQYF.

The chain has TRBV7-7 and TRBJ2-7; possible D gene TRBD2, 6 bases. Trimming stripped 3 bases from V and 3 bases from J, with 15 bases between. This CDR3 region has 15 residues. CDR1 and CDR2 (germline): SSHAT, FNYEAQ (reference sequence). The CDR3 nucleotides read TGTGCCAGCAGCTTGGGTCCCGACGGGAGCTACGAGCAGTACTTC. Translating it yields CASSLGPDGSYEQYF.

The chain joins TRBV30 to TRBJ1-1; no definite D call. CDR3 length: 18 amino acids. Between the trimmed V and J ends, which lost 3 bases and 1 base, there was a span of 24 bases. Germline V gives CDR1 GTSNPN, CDR2 SVGIG (reference sequence). CDR3 DNA: TGTGCCTGGAGGAAATGGGGTCTTGAGGAATCAGGGAACACTGAAGCTTTCTTT. It yields the protein CAWRKWGLEESGNTEAFF.

The chain is built from TRBV6-6 and TRBJ2-1; D not resolved. CDR1 MNHNY and CDR2 SVGAGI come from the germline V gene (reference sequence). This CDR3 is 11 amino acids long. V dropped 4 bases and J dropped 9 bases, with 7 bases sitting between them. The CDR3 loop is CASSSPAEQFF. DNA of the CDR3: TGTGCCAGCAGTTCCCCCGCTGAGCAGTTCTTC.

The gene calls are TRBV28 and TRBJ2-1, with no clear D. The length of the CDR3 is 15 residues. The germline V gene has CDR1 MDHEN and CDR2 SYDVKM. Trimming removed 5 bases from V and 0 bases from J, with 11 bases in between. The CDR3 nucleotides read TGTGCCAGCAGTCCCCCCAGCTTCTCCTACAATGAGCAGTTCTTC. It encodes CASSPPSFSYNEQFF.

The chain couples TRBV4-3 to TRBJ2-5; D unclear. V lost 3 bases, J lost 3 bases, and 11 bases lay in between. The length of the CDR3 is 14 residues. Germline CDR1 LGHNA, CDR2 YSLEER. The CDR3 loop is CASSQIAWEETQYF. CDR3 nucleotides: TGCGCCAGCAGCCAGATAGCATGGGAAGAGACCCAGTACTTC.

The chain recombines TRBV13 with TRBJ2-1; 11 nucleotides agree with TRBD2. Germline trimming cut 0 bases from V and 5 bases from J; bases unmatched to any gene: 6. CDR3 size: 17 residues. CDR1 and CDR2 from the germline V gene are PRHDT and FYEKMQ (reference sequence). Here the CDR3 reads CASSLGPSGRLDNEQFF. CDR3 nucleotide sequence: TGTGCCAGCAGCTTAGGGCCTAGCGGGAGGCTCGACAATGAGCAGTTCTTC. Looking up the rest from reference TRBV13 and TRBJ2-1 gives the full variable domain: AAGVIQSPRHLIKEKRETATLKCYPIPRHDTVYWYQQGPGQDPQFLISFYEKMQSDKGSIPDRFSAQQFSDYHSELNMSSLELGDSALYFCASSLGPSGRLDNEQFFGPGTRLTVL.

This chain joins TRBV7-3 and TRBJ2-2; tentative D call: TRBD1 (5 bases). This CDR3 spans 16 amino acids. From germline, CDR1 is SGHTA and CDR2 FQGTGA. V was shortened by 1 base and J by 6 bases, with 15 bases between the two germline ends. CDR3 DNA: TGTGCCAGCAGCTTAAGCAGGGTCCCCCAACCCGGGGAGCTGTTTTTT. Encoded protein: CASSLSRVPQPGELFF.

The rearrangement links TRBV6-1 to TRBJ2-7, with 8 bases lining up with TRBD1. Trimming removed 10 bases from V and 3 bases from J; junction bases left unmatched: 5. CDR1 is MNHNS, CDR2 SASEGT, per germline. The CDR3 runs 12 residues. The chain's CDR3 is CATRGLHYEQYF. The CDR3 nucleotides are TGTGCCACCAGGGGGCTTCACTACGAGCAGTACTTC.